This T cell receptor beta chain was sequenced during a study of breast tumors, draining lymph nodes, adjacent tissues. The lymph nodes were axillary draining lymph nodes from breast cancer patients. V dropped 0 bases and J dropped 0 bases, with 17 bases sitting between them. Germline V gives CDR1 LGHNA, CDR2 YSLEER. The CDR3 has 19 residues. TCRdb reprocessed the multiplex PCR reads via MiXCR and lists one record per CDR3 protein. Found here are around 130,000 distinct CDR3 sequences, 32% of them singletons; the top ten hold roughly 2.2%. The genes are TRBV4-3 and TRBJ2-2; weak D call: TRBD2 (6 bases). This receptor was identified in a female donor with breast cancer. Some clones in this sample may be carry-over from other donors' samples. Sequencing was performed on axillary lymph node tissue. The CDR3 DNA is TGCGCCAGCAGCCAAGATCCCTCAGGGCTAGCGACGAACACCGGGGAGCTGTTTTTT. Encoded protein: CASSQDPSGLATNTGELFF.